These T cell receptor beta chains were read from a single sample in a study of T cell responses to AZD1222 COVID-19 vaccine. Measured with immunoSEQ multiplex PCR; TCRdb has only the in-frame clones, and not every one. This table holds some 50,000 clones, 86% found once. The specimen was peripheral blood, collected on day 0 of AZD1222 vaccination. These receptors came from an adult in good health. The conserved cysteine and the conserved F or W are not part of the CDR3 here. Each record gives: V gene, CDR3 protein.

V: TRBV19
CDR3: ASTRTARSNQPQH

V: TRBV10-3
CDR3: AISDPLFNWGYT

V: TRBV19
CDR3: ASSISGIRDNNYGYT

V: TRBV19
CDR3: ASSTARRGLYEQY

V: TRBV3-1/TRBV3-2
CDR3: ASSHGGVNTEAF

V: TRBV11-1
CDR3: ASSFPPAGPNEQF

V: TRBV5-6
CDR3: ASSLATEQY

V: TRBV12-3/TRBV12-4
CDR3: ASSYGAATVDT

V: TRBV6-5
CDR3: ASNPSAGNYGYT

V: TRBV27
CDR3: ASRMSGAYGYT

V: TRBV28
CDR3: ASSLGSRGVYYNEQF

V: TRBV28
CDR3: ASRAGEGAYNEQF

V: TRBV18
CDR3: ASSPRRATGELF

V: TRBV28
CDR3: ASSLGGGGQNEQY

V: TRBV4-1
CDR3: ASSTGATLGAQH

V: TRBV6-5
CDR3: ASSYRGQDNEKLF

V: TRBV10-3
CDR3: VTRATGLGDTQY

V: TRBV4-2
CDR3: ASSHRQDSNTGELF

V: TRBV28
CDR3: ASSGQNGNTIY

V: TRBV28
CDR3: ASSLGIGLGNTEAF

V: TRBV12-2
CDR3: ASRSTGKRSYNEQF

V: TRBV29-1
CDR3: SVVVVSGGMNTEAF

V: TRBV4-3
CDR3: ASSQGGANSPLH

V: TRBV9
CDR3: ASSPSGESSGYGYT

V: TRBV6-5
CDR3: ASSNIRRFEAF

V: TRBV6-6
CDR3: ASSPRDEQF

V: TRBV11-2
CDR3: ASRRPGWTYEQY

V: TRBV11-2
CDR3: ASSLVGGEETQY

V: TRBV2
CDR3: ASSEQQTGAEAF